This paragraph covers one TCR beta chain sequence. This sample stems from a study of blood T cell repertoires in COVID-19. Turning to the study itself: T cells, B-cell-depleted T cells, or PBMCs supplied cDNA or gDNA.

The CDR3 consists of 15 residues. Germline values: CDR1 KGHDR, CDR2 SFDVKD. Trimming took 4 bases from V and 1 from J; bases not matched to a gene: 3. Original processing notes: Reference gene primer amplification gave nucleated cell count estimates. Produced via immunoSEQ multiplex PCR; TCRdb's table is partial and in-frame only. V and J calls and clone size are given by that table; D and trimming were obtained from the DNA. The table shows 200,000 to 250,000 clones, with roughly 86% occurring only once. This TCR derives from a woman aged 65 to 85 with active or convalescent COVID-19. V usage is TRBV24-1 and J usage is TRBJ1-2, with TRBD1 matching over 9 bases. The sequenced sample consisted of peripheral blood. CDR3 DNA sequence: TGTGCCACCAGTGACGGGACAGGGAGTAACTATGGCTACACCTTC. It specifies CATSDGTGSNYGYTF.